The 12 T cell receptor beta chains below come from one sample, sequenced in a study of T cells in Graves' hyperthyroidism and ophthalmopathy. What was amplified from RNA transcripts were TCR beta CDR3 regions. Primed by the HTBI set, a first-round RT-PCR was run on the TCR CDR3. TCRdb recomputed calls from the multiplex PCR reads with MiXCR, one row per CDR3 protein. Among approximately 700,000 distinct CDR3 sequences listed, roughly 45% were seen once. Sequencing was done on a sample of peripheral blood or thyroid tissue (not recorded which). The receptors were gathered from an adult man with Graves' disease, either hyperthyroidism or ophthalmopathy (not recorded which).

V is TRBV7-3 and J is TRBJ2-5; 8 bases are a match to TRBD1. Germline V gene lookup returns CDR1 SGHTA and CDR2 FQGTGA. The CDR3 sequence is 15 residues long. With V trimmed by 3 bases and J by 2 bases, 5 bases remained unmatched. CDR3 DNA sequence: TGTGCCAGCAGCTTGGACCAGGGGGCTCAAGAGACCCAGTACTTC. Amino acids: CASSLDQGAQETQYF.

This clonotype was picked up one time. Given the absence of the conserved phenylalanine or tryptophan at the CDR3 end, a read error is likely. The CDR3 region has the DNA TGCAGTGCTCCCGTGTTTTCTGGGGCCAACGTCCTGACTCCA. Translation gives CSAPVFSGANVLTP. This chain links TRBV20-1 with TRBJ2-6; no clear D. Trimming took off 5 bases at V and 1 base at J, with 9 bases between the two ends. Per the germline V gene, CDR1 is DFQATT and CDR2 is SNEGSKA (reference sequence). There are 14 residues in the CDR3.

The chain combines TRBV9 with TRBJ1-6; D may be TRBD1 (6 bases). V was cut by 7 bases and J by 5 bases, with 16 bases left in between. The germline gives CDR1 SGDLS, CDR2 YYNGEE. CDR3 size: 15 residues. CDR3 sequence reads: CASGREQGHNSPLHF. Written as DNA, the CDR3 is TGTGCCAGCGGGCGAGAACAGGGCCATAATTCACCCCTCCACTTT.

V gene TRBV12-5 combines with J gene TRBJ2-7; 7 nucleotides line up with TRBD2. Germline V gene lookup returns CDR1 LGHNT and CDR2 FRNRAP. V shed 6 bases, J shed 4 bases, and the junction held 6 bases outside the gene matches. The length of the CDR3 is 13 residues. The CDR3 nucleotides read TGTGCTAGTGGGTCTGGGACTAAATACGAGCAGTACTTC. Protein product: CASGSGTKYEQYF.

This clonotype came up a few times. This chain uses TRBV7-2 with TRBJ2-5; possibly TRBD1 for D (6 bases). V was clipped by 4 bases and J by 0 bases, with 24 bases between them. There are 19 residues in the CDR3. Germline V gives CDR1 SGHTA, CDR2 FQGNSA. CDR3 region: CASSSTGIWGVAYQETQYF. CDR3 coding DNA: TGTGCCAGCAGCTCAACAGGGATCTGGGGAGTGGCGTACCAAGAGACCCAGTACTTC. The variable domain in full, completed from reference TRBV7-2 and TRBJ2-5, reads GAGVSQSPSNKVTEKGKDVELRCDPISGHTALYWYRQSLGQGLEFLIYFQGNSAPDKSGLPSDRFSAERTGGSVSTLTIQRTQQEDSAVYLCASSSTGIWGVAYQETQYFGPGTRLLVL.

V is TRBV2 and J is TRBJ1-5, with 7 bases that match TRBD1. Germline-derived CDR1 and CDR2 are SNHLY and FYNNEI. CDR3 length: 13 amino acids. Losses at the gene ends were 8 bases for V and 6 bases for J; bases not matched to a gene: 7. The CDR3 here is CASEGGSGQPQHF. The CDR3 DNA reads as TGTGCCAGCGAAGGGGGCTCCGGTCAGCCCCAGCATTTT.

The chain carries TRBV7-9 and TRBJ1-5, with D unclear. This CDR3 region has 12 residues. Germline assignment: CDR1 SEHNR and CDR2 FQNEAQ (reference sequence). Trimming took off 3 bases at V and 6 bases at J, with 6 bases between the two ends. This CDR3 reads CASSFDGQPQHF. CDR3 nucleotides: TGTGCCAGCAGCTTCGATGGTCAGCCCCAGCATTTT.

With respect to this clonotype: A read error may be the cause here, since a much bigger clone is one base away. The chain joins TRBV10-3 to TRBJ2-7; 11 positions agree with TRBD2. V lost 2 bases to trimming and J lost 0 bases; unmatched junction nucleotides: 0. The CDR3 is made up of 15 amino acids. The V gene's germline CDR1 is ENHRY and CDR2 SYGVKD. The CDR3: CAISETSGSSYEQYF. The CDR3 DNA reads TGTGCCATCAGTGAGACTAGCGGGAGCTCCTACGAGCAGTACTTC.

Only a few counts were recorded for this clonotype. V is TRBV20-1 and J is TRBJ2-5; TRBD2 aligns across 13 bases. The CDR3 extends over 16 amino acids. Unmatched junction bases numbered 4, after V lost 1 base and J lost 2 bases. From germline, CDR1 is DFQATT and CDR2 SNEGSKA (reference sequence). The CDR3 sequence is CSARGTSGGAQETQYF. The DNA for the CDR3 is TGCAGTGCTAGAGGAACTAGCGGGGGGGCTCAAGAGACCCAGTACTTC.

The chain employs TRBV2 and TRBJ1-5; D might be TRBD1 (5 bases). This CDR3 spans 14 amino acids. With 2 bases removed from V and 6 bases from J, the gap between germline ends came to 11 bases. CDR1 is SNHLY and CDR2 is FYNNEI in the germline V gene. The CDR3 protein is CASSESGEVQPQHF. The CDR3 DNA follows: TGTGCCAGCAGTGAATCGGGGGAGGTTCAGCCCCAGCATTTT.

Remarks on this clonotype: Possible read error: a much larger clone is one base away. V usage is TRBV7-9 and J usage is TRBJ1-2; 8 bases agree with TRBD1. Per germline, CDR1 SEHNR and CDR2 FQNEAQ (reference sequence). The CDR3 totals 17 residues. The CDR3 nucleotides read TGTGCCAGCAGCCCACCGACAGGGGCGAACCTTAACTATGACTACACCTTC. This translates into CASSPPTGANLNYDYTF.

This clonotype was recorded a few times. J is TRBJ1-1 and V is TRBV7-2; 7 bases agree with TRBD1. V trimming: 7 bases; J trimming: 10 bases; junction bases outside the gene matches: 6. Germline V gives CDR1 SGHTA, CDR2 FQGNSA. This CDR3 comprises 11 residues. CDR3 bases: TGTGCCAGCACCGGGACAGATGGAGCTTTCTTT. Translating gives CASTGTDGAFF.